This record looks at one T cell receptor beta chain sequence and its context. This entry comes from a study of T cell changes during pregnancy in multiple sclerosis. Data came from immunoSEQ multiplex PCR; TCRdb stores just in-frame clones and leaves some out. Of about 36,000 clones listed, around 93% were seen once; the top ten hold approximately 0.38%. The clonotype was recovered from a female donor with multiple sclerosis, enrolled in a pregnancy study. The sample was CD4+ T cells from peripheral blood mononuclear cells, taken in the first trimester of pregnancy.

CDR3 loop: CASTSGTRGGNEQFF. DNA for the CDR3: TGCGCCAGCACTTCCGGGACTAGGGGAGGGAATGAGCAGTTCTTC. The rearrangement joins TRBV4-1 to TRBJ2-1, with 8 bases aligning to TRBD2. Looked up from germline, CDR1 is MGHRA and CDR2 is YSYEKL. The CDR3 covers 15 residues. V trimming: 7 bases; J trimming: 7 bases; junction bases outside the gene matches: 12.